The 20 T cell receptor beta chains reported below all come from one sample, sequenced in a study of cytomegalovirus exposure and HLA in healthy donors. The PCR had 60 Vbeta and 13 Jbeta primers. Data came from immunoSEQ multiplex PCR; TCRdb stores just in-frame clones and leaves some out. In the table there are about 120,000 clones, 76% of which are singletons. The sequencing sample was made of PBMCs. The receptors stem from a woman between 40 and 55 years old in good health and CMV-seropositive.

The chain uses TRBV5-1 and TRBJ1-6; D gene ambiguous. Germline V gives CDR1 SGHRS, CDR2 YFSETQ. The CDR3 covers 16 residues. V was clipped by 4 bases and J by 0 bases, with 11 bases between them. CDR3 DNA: TGCGCCAGCAGCGAGGACTCGAGCTCCTATAATTCACCCCTCCACTTT. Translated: CASSEDSSSYNSPLHF.

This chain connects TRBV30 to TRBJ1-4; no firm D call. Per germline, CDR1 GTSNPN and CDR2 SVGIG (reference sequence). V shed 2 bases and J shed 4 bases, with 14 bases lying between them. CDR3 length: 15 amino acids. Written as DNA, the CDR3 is TGTGCCTGGAGTTCATATCCCTACTTTAATGAAAAACTGTTTTTT. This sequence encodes CAWSSYPYFNEKLFF. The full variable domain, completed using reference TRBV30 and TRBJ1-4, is SQTIHQWPATLVQPVGSPLSLECTVEGTSNPNLYWYRQAAGRGLQLLFYSVGIGQISSEVPQNLSASRPQDRQFILSSKKLLLSDSGFYLCAWSSYPYFNEKLFFGSGTQLSVL.

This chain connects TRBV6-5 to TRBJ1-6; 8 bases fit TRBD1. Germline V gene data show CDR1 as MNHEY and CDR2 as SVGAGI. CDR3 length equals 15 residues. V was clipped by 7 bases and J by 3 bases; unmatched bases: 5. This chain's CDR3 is CASKKGQGYNSPLHF. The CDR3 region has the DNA TGTGCCAGCAAAAAAGGACAGGGCTATAATTCACCCCTCCACTTT.

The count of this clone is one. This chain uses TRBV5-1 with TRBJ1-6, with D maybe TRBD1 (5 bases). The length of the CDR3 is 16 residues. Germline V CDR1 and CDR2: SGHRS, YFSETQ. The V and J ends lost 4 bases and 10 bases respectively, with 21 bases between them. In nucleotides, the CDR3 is TGCGCCAGCAGCGCCCGACAGCAAAGTGATAGGTCACCCCTCCACTTT. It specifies CASSARQQSDRSPLHF.

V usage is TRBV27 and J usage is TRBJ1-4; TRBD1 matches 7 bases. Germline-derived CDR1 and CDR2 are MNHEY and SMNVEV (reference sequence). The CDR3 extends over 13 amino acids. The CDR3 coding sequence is TGTGCGACAGGGTATTCAACTAATGAAAAACTGTTTTTT. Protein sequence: CATGYSTNEKLFF.

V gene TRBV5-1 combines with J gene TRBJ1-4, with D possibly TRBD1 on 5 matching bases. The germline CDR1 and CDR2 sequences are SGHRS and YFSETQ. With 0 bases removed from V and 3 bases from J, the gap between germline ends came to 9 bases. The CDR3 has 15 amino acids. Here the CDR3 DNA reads TGCGCCAGCAGCTTGGCCCCACAGGCTAATGAAAAACTGTTTTTT. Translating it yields CASSLAPQANEKLFF.

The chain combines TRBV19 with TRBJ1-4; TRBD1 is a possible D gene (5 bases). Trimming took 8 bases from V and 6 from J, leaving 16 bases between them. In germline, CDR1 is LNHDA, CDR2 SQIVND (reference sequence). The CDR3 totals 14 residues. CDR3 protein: CASAPTVLDEKLFF. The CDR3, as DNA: TGTGCCAGTGCCCCGACAGTACTCGATGAAAAACTGTTTTTT. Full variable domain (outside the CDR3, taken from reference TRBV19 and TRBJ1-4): DGGITQSPKYLFRKEGQNVTLSCEQNLNHDAMYWYRQDPGQGLRLIYYSQIVNDFQKGDIAEGYSVSREKKESFPLTVTSAQKNPTAFYLCASAPTVLDEKLFFGSGTQLSVL.

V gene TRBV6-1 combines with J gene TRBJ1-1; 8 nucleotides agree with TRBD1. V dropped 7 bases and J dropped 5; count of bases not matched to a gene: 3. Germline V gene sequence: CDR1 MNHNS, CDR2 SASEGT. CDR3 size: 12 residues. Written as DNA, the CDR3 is TGTGCCAGCATCCGACAGGGGACTGAAGCTTTCTTT. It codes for CASIRQGTEAFF.

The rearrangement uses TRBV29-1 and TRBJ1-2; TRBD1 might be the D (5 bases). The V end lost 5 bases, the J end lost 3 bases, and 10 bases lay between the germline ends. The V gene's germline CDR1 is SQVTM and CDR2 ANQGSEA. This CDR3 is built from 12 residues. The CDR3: CSVTDSYYGYTF. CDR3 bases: TGCAGCGTTACTGACAGCTACTATGGCTACACCTTC.

The CDR3 region is CASSLAGTSGGAGIQYF. The CDR3 bases are TGCGCCAGCAGTCTAGCGGGGACTAGCGGGGGGGCCGGCATTCAGTACTTC. This chain links TRBV5-1 with TRBJ2-4, with 16 bases aligning to TRBD2. CDR3 length: 17 amino acids. The V gene's germline CDR1 is SGHRS and CDR2 YFSETQ. The trim removed 5 bases at V and 9 bases at J, leaving 11 bases unmatched.

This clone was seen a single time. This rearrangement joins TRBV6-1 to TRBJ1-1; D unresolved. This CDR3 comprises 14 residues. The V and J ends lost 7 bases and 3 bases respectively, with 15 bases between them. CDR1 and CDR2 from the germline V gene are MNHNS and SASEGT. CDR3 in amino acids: CASISEGRDTEAFF. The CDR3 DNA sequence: TGTGCCAGCATCTCGGAGGGTAGGGACACTGAAGCTTTCTTT.

CDR3 loop: CASKERGRAYEQYF. In nucleotides, the CDR3 is TGTGCCAGCAAAGAGCGGGGGCGAGCTTACGAGCAGTACTTC. This chain joins TRBV5-4 and TRBJ2-7, with 8 bases identical to TRBD2. The CDR3 consists of 14 residues. V gave up 6 bases and J gave up 4 bases; unmatched junction bases: 9. In germline, CDR1 is SGHNT, CDR2 YYREEE (reference sequence).

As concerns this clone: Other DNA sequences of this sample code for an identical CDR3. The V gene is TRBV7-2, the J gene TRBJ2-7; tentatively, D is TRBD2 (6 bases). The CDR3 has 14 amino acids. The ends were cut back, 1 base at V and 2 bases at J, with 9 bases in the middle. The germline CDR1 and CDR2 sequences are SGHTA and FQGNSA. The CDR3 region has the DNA TGTGCCAGCAGCTTAGGTCGCGGGACCTACGAGCAGTACTTC. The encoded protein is CASSLGRGTYEQYF.

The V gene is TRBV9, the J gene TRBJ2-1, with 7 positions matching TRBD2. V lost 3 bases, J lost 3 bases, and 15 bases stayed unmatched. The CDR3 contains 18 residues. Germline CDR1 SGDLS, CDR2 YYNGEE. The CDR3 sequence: CASSARGEAGYSYNEQFF. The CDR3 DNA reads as TGTGCCAGCAGCGCCCGGGGGGAGGCAGGGTACAGCTACAATGAGCAGTTCTTC.

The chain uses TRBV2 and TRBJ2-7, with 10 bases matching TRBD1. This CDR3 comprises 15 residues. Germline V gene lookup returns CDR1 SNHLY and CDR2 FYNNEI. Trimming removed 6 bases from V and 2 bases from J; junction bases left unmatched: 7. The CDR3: CASRSQTGGAYEQYF. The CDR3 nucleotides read TGTGCCAGCAGGTCCCAGACAGGGGGCGCCTACGAGCAGTACTTC. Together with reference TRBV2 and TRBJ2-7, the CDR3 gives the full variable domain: EPEVTQTPSHQVTQMGQEVILRCVPISNHLYFYWYRQILGQKVEFLVSFYNNEISEKSEIFDDQFSVERPDGSNFTLKIRSTKLEDSAMYFCASRSQTGGAYEQYFGPGTRLTVT.

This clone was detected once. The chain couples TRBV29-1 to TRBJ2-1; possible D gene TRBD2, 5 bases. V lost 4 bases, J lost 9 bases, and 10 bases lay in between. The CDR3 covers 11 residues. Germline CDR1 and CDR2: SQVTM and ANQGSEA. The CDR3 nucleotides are TGCAGCGTTGGAGGGTTCGGTGAGCAGTTCTTC. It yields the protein CSVGGFGEQFF.

The CDR3 loop is CASRDDTNTEAFF. Written as DNA, the CDR3 is TGTGCCAGCAGGGATGACACGAACACTGAAGCTTTCTTT. This rearrangement joins TRBV6-1 to TRBJ1-1; D gene ambiguous. Germline lookup yields CDR1 MNHNS and CDR2 SASEGT. The CDR3 consists of 13 residues. V was trimmed by 6 bases and J by 1 base, leaving 9 bases between them.

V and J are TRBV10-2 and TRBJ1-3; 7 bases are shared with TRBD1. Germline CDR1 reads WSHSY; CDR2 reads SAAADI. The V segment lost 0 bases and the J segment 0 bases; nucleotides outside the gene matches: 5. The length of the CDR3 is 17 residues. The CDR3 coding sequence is TGCGCCAGCAGTGAGTCGACAGGGTGGTACTCTGGAAACACCATATATTTT. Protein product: CASSESTGWYSGNTIYF.

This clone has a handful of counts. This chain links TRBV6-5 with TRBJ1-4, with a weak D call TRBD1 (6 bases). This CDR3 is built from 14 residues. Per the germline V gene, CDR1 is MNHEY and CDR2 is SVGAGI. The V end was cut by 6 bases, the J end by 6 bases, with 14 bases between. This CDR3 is CASSAGTSYEKLFF. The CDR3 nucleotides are TGTGCCAGCAGCGCCGGGACATCATATGAAAAACTGTTTTTT.

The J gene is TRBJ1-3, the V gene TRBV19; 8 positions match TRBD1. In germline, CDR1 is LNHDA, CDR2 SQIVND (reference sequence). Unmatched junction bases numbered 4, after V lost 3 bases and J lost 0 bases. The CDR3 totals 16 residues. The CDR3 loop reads CASSITGGNSGNTIYF. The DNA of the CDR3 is TGTGCCAGTAGTATCACAGGGGGAAACTCTGGAAACACCATATATTTT.